The entry below describes one TCR beta chain. A TCRbeta library incorporating unique molecular identifiers was prepared. One entry per CDR3 protein results from TCRdb running MiXCR on the PCR reads. Here the sample spans just over 350,000 distinct CDR3 sequences, roughly 13% being singletons. The sample comes from a study of T-cell reconstitution after alpha-beta-depleted transplantation in children. V lost 0 bases and J 0 bases, leaving 12 bases between the germline ends. Germline CDR1 LGHNA, CDR2 YSLEER. The CDR3 loop spans 17 amino acids. Sequencing used PBMCs, obtained from the stem cell graft. The clonotype comes from a human donor who donated a stem cell graft to a child with Fanconi anemia. The chain recombines TRBV4-3 with TRBJ2-1, with D perhaps matching TRBD1 (5 bases). CDR3 DNA sequence: TGCGCCAGCAGCCAAGATGCGCTTCAGGGCTCCTACAATGAGCAGTTCTTC. Residues: CASSQDALQGSYNEQFF.